The 20 T cell receptor beta chains presented below share a single source sample, sequenced in a study of T-cell memory formation after mild COVID-19. In TCRdb, the 5' RACE reads were re-called with MiXCR into one record per CDR3 protein. Of 300,000 to 400,000 distinct CDR3 sequences in the sample, approximately 15% were seen once. The sample was PBMCs or a T cell subset sorted from them (not recorded which). Every receptor here comes from a man aged 18 to 30 who had mild COVID-19 (a few samples of this study predate the infection). Cell type and time point are not known.

V and J are TRBV6-1 and TRBJ1-1; D remains unclear. Germline values: CDR1 MNHNS, CDR2 SASEGT. Deletions cut 1 base from V and 9 bases from J, with 9 bases between. This CDR3 is 12 amino acids long. CDR3 in amino acids: CASSEVQAKAFF. The DNA of the CDR3 is TGTGCCAGCAGTGAAGTGCAGGCCAAAGCTTTCTTT.

Comment on this clonotype: One junction end does not reproduce the germline sequence, and a read error may be involved. CDR3: CGNPIGTDTQYF. CDR3 coding DNA: TGTGGTAACCCGATTGGCACAGATACGCAGTATTTT. V gene TRBV29-1 combines with J gene TRBJ2-3; D is undetermined. This CDR3 is 12 amino acids long. Germline CDR1 reads SQVTM; CDR2 reads ANQGSEA.

This rearrangement joins TRBV20-1 to TRBJ2-5; D is perhaps TRBD2 (6 bases). The CDR3 totals 15 residues. The ends were cut back, 6 bases at V and 9 bases at J, with 26 bases in the middle. Germline V gene data show CDR1 as DFQATT and CDR2 as SNEGSKA (reference sequence). CDR3 coding DNA: TGCAGTGCCAGACGAGGGACTGACAATCTGAGGCCCCAGTACTTC. As protein: CSARRGTDNLRPQYF.

The rearrangement uses TRBV5-4 and TRBJ1-1, with 7 bases matching TRBD1. CDR1 SGHNT and CDR2 YYREEE come from the germline V gene (reference sequence). This CDR3 has 15 amino acids. V was clipped by 5 bases and J by 2 bases; unmatched bases: 9. CDR3 sequence reads: CASSPLGQFNTEAFF. The CDR3, as DNA: TGTGCCAGCAGTCCGCTGGGACAGTTCAACACTGAAGCTTTCTTT.

V is TRBV7-8 and J is TRBJ1-6; no definite D call. The V gene's germline CDR1 is SGHVS and CDR2 FQNEAQ. The germline V and J ends were trimmed by 1 base and 6 bases, with 7 bases remaining between them. The CDR3 totals 14 residues. CDR3 DNA: TGTGCCAGCAGCTTAGTTTTCCCTAATTCACCCCTCCACTTT. Protein product: CASSLVFPNSPLHF.

In this sample, this clonotype turned up many times. The CDR3 coding sequence is TGTGCCAGCAGCCTAGGCTGGGAGAGCGGTGAAAAACTGTTTTTT. Protein: CASSLGWESGEKLFF. The chain is built from TRBV6-6 and TRBJ1-4; D is uncertain. The germline V gene encodes CDR1 MNHNY and CDR2 SVGAGI (reference sequence). This CDR3 contains 15 residues. The V and J ends lost 6 bases and 7 bases respectively, with 18 bases between them.

This clonotype was seen more than once but under ten times. The gene calls are TRBV5-6 and TRBJ2-3; the match to TRBD1 covers 8 bases. After removal of 4 bases from V and 5 bases from J, the junction contained 6 bases not matched to a gene. Germline CDR1 and CDR2: SGHDT and YYEEEE. The CDR3 runs 14 residues. The CDR3 coding sequence is TGTGCCAGCAGCGCCGGACAGGGAAGAGATACGCAGTATTTT. Amino acid sequence: CASSAGQGRDTQYF.

This clonotype was observed a handful of times. The chain employs TRBV27 and TRBJ2-2; 11 bases are shared with TRBD2. Looked up from germline, CDR1 is MNHEY and CDR2 is SMNVEV (reference sequence). With V trimmed by 2 bases and J by 4 bases, 9 bases remained unmatched. This CDR3 region has 18 residues. DNA of the CDR3: TGTGCCAGCAGTTTACTAGCGGGGGGTGTAGAGGGCACCGGGGAGCTGTTTTTT. It codes for CASSLLAGGVEGTGELFF.

The chain links TRBV29-1 to TRBJ2-3; TRBD1 matches 10 bases. Trimming cost V 7 bases and J 1 base; bases outside gene matches: 2. The CDR3 length is 13 residues. Germline V gene lookup returns CDR1 SQVTM and CDR2 ANQGSEA. CDR3 region: CSAGTGGTDTQYF. In DNA, the CDR3 is TGCAGCGCTGGGACAGGGGGCACAGATACGCAGTATTTT.

This clonotype was recorded a few times. J is TRBJ1-2 and V is TRBV28; D gene ambiguous. V lost 4 bases to trimming and J lost 7 bases, with 13 bases between them. This CDR3 comprises 13 residues. Germline V gives CDR1 MDHEN, CDR2 SYDVKM. As DNA, the CDR3 is TGTGCCAGCAGTTCAAACAGTATACTTGGCTACACCTTC. Protein product: CASSSNSILGYTF.

The chain links TRBV7-2 to TRBJ1-3, with 9 bases aligning to TRBD1. The germline CDR1 and CDR2 sequences are SGHTA and FQGNSA. CDR3 length: 17 amino acids. The junction had 11 bases not matched to a gene; V was cut back by 4 bases and J by 4 bases. The CDR3 spells CASSSIPPGQGGNTIYF. The CDR3 region has the DNA TGTGCCAGCAGCTCCATCCCGCCGGGACAGGGCGGAAACACCATATATTTT.

This clonotype was seen only a few times. This chain joins TRBV6-5 and TRBJ1-6, with D possibly TRBD1 on 5 matching bases. This CDR3 is built from 16 residues. V lost 5 bases and J 3 bases, leaving 14 bases between the germline ends. In germline, CDR1 is MNHEY, CDR2 SVGAGI. This chain's CDR3 is CASSQTEGFYNSPLHF. The CDR3 DNA follows: TGTGCCAGCAGTCAAACGGAGGGGTTCTATAATTCACCCCTCCACTTT.

The chain links TRBV5-5 to TRBJ2-5; D may correspond to TRBD1 or TRBD2 (5 bases each). The ends were cut back, 1 base at V and 2 bases at J, with 12 bases in the middle. The CDR3 is 15 residues long. Germline CDR1 is SGHKS and CDR2 is YYEKEE (reference sequence). The CDR3 spells CASSLRGVWQETQYF. The CDR3 bases are TGTGCCAGCAGCTTGAGGGGAGTGTGGCAAGAGACCCAGTACTTC.

This clonotype was detected only a few times. The chain uses TRBV6-5 and TRBJ2-5, with TRBD1 matching over 12 bases. V lost 5 bases and J lost 6; bases outside the gene matches: 10. The CDR3 totals 16 residues. CDR1 is MNHEY and CDR2 is SVGAGI in the germline V gene. The CDR3 is CASSDPGTGGLKTQYF. DNA for the CDR3: TGTGCCAGCAGTGACCCCGGGACAGGGGGCTTGAAGACCCAGTACTTC.

This clonotype has ten or more counts. The J gene is TRBJ2-1, the V gene TRBV10-3; D is uncertain. From germline, CDR1 is ENHRY and CDR2 SYGVKD. The ends were cut back, 10 bases at V and 9 bases at J, with 19 bases in the middle. This CDR3 has 13 residues. The CDR3 sequence is CATYDGLGLEQFF. DNA of the CDR3: TGTGCCACCTACGACGGCTTAGGGCTTGAGCAGTTCTTC.

In this sample, this clonotype turned up a few times. V usage is TRBV10-3 and J usage is TRBJ1-2; 12 nucleotides agree with TRBD1. The V gene end was trimmed by 6 bases and the J gene end by 10 bases; junction bases not matched to a gene: 0. CDR3 length: 11 amino acids. Germline CDR1 and CDR2: ENHRY and SYGVKD. The CDR3 DNA sequence: TGTGCCATCAGGGGACAGGGGGCCTACACCTTC. This codes for CAIRGQGAYTF.

This clonotype showed up just a few times. V and J are TRBV12-3 or TRBV12-4 and TRBJ2-7; 10 nucleotides match TRBD1. The CDR3 totals 15 residues. Losses at the gene ends were 4 bases for V and 2 bases for J; bases not matched to a gene: 5. The CDR3 loop is CASSYRDRGPYEQYF. CDR3 coding DNA: TGTGCCAGCAGTTACCGGGACAGGGGCCCCTACGAGCAGTACTTC.

The sample holds many counts of this clonotype. The V and J genes are TRBV12-3 or TRBV12-4 and TRBJ2-4, with TRBD1 as a possible D gene (6 bases). Trimming took 8 bases from V and 0 from J, leaving 8 bases between them. The CDR3 loop spans 13 amino acids. CDR3 protein: CASRTAAKNIQYF. CDR3 sequence (DNA): TGTGCCAGCCGGACAGCAGCCAAAAACATTCAGTACTTC.

This clonotype was seen only a few times. This chain uses TRBV7-9 with TRBJ2-7; D is unclear. V dropped 5 bases and J dropped 0 bases, with 8 bases sitting between them. This CDR3 is built from 13 residues. Germline V gives CDR1 SEHNR, CDR2 FQNEAQ (reference sequence). The CDR3: CASSLSDSYEQYV. CDR3 DNA sequence: TGTGCCAGCAGCCTGAGCGACTCCTACGAGCAGTACGTC.

This clonotype was seen more than once but under ten times. The CDR3 nucleotides are TGCAGTGCTACCGGGACCCCGAACACCGGGGAGCTGTTTTTT. It yields the protein CSATGTPNTGELFF. The rearrangement uses TRBV20-1 and TRBJ2-2, with D perhaps matching TRBD1 or TRBD2 (5 bases each). CDR1 and CDR2 from the germline V gene are DFQATT and SNEGSKA (reference sequence). V lost 4 bases and J 0 bases, leaving 9 bases between the germline ends. The CDR3 totals 14 residues.